Below are 16 T cell receptor beta chains sequenced from a single sample in a study of blood T cell repertoires in COVID-19. The assay was immunoSEQ multiplex PCR, and TCRdb's table has in-frame clones only and misses some. The sample carries 150,000 or so clones, about nine tenths recorded once. The sample consisted of peripheral blood. These receptors were taken from a human donor in a cohort sampled during active COVID-19.

The J gene is TRBJ2-3, the V gene TRBV7-2; no definite D call. The germline V gene encodes CDR1 SGHTA and CDR2 FQGNSA. The CDR3 is 13 amino acids. V was trimmed by 4 bases and J by 0 bases, leaving 5 bases between them. CDR3 residues: CASSSPSTDTQYF. CDR3 in DNA: TGTGCCAGCAGCTCCCCGAGCACAGATACGCAGTATTTT.

This sequence joins TRBV27 and TRBJ1-4; possibly TRBD1 for D (6 bases). The CDR3 is 15 residues long. V lost 5 bases and J lost 3, with 13 bases in between. From germline, CDR1 is MNHEY and CDR2 SMNVEV (reference sequence). The CDR3 loop is CASSPRQAPNEKLFF. The CDR3 coding sequence is TGTGCCAGCAGTCCTCGACAGGCCCCTAATGAAAAACTGTTTTTT.

This clone was found once. The chain is built from TRBV7-8 and TRBJ2-7; 14 positions match TRBD2. V was pared by 5 bases and J by 2 bases, with 14 bases of the junction left unmatched. From germline, CDR1 is SGHVS and CDR2 FQNEAQ. The CDR3 spans 19 residues. The CDR3 region has the DNA TGTGCCAGCAGCCCCCCTGGGCCAGGACTAGCGGGAGGAACCTACGAGCAGTACTTC. As protein: CASSPPGPGLAGGTYEQYF.

The chain uses TRBV5-6 and TRBJ2-1; TRBD1 agrees at 8 bases. The ends lost 3 bases at V and 0 bases at J; junction bases unmatched: 2. The V gene's germline CDR1 is SGHDT and CDR2 YYEEEE. CDR3 length equals 15 residues. This chain's CDR3 is CASSSTGGSYNEQFF. The CDR3 nucleotides are TGTGCCAGCAGCTCCACAGGGGGCTCCTACAATGAGCAGTTCTTC.

V gene TRBV7-4 combines with J gene TRBJ1-4, with D possibly being TRBD1 (6 bases). The CDR3 extends over 16 amino acids. The V and J ends lost 6 bases and 0 bases respectively, with 14 bases between them. Germline V gives CDR1 SGHVT, CDR2 SQSDAQ. CDR3 sequence reads: CASRNRDNTTNEKLFF. DNA of the CDR3: TGTGCCAGCAGAAACAGGGATAACACAACTAATGAAAAACTGTTTTTT.

The chain links TRBV5-5 to TRBJ2-3, with a weak D call TRBD1 (6 bases). The germline V and J ends were trimmed by 4 bases and 5 bases, with 14 bases remaining between them. Germline V gene data show CDR1 as SGHKS and CDR2 as YYEKEE (reference sequence). This CDR3 contains 14 residues. The DNA of the CDR3 is TGTGCCAGCAGCGCCGTGGCAGGGGAAGATACGCAGTATTTT. The encoded protein is CASSAVAGEDTQYF. The complete variable domain, with remaining parts taken from reference TRBV5-5 and TRBJ2-3, reads DAGVTQSPTHLIKTRGQQVTLRCSPISGHKSVSWYQQVLGQGPQFIFQYYEKEERGRGNFPDRFSARQFPNYSSELNVNALLLGDSALYLCASSAVAGEDTQYFGPGTRLTVL.

V gene TRBV3-1 (or the pseudogene TRBV3-2) combines with J gene TRBJ2-1; tentatively, D is TRBD1 (5 bases). V was cut by 0 bases and J by 2 bases, with 8 bases left in between. The CDR3 is 15 residues long. Germline V gene sequence: CDR1 LGHDT, CDR2 YNNKEL (reference sequence). This CDR3 is CASSQDRATYNEQFF. The CDR3 DNA follows: TGTGCCAGCAGCCAAGACAGGGCTACCTACAATGAGCAGTTCTTC.

V usage is TRBV11-3 and J usage is TRBJ2-3, with D perhaps TRBD2 (6 bases). The V end was cut by 5 bases, the J end by 1 base, with 13 bases between. Germline V gene lookup returns CDR1 SGHNT and CDR2 YENEEA. This CDR3 is 15 amino acids long. The CDR3 sequence: CASSLGTLGTDTQYF. In nucleotides, the CDR3 is TGTGCCAGCAGCCTAGGGACTCTAGGCACAGATACGCAGTATTTT.

The V gene is TRBV19, the J gene TRBJ2-1; 7 bases agree with TRBD2. Germline V gives CDR1 LNHDA, CDR2 SQIVND (reference sequence). The CDR3 is made up of 15 amino acids. V trimming: 5 bases; J trimming: 4 bases; junction bases outside the gene matches: 8. CDR3: CASSVPGGLYNEQFF. The DNA of the CDR3 is TGTGCCAGTAGTGTACCGGGAGGCCTATACAATGAGCAGTTCTTC.

The chain couples TRBV9 to TRBJ2-7, with D unclear. This CDR3 region has 13 residues. V was trimmed by 0 bases and J by 5 bases, leaving 9 bases between them. Germline loops: CDR1 SGDLS, CDR2 YYNGEE. Here the CDR3 reads CASSVGAVNEQYF. CDR3 nucleotides: TGTGCCAGCAGCGTAGGGGCCGTGAACGAGCAGTACTTC.

The V gene is TRBV6-5, the J gene TRBJ1-5; 9 bases agree with TRBD1. The CDR3 spans 15 residues. J gave up 11 bases and V 6 bases, and 14 bases lay outside the gene matches. Germline CDR1 is MNHEY and CDR2 is SVGAGI. CDR3 sequence reads: CASRAGTGWRGSQHF. The DNA for the CDR3 is TGTGCCAGCAGAGCCGGGACAGGGTGGCGGGGGTCCCAGCATTTT.

This chain connects TRBV6-1 to TRBJ1-6; D is perhaps TRBD1 (6 bases). V lost 3 bases to trimming and J lost 7 bases, with 7 bases between them. CDR3 length: 13 amino acids. Germline CDR1 reads MNHNS; CDR2 reads SASEGT. CDR3 sequence reads: CASSEQGNSPLHF. The CDR3 DNA reads as TGTGCCAGCAGTGAGCAGGGGAATTCACCCCTCCACTTT.

The chain couples TRBV2 to TRBJ1-5; 7 bases match TRBD1. Germline-derived CDR1 and CDR2 are SNHLY and FYNNEI. CDR3 size: 15 residues. Germline trimming cut 4 bases from V and 4 bases from J; bases unmatched to any gene: 7. The CDR3 region is CASSGRDSSNQPQHF. CDR3 bases: TGTGCCAGCAGTGGCCGGGACAGCAGTAATCAGCCCCAGCATTTT.

This clone came up once. The gene calls are TRBV7-3 and TRBJ2-3, with 13 bases lining up with TRBD2. The J segment lost 3 bases and the V segment lost 5 bases, leaving 8 bases of the junction unmatched. Germline V CDR1 and CDR2: SGHTA, FQGTGA. The CDR3 contains 17 residues. In nucleotides, the CDR3 is TGTGCCAGCAGCCGGGGACTAGCGGGGCCGGGTACAGATACGCAGTATTTT. It is translated as CASSRGLAGPGTDTQYF.

This clone was found a few times. V gene TRBV9 combines with J gene TRBJ2-1; 10 bases line up with TRBD2. The CDR3 contains 15 residues. The trim removed 2 bases at V and 9 bases at J, leaving 8 bases unmatched. Germline CDR1 and CDR2: SGDLS and YYNGEE. This CDR3 is CASSVGRLAGVEQFF. The CDR3 bases are TGTGCCAGCAGCGTTGGCAGGCTAGCGGGAGTTGAGCAGTTCTTC.

J is TRBJ1-1 and V is TRBV19; 8 bases align to TRBD1. V lost 6 bases and J lost 5; bases outside the gene matches: 5. The CDR3 covers 13 residues. Germline V gene sequence: CDR1 LNHDA, CDR2 SQIVND (reference sequence). Written as DNA, the CDR3 is TGTGCCAGTAGCCTCGACAGGGGTACTGAAGCTTTCTTT. This translates into CASSLDRGTEAFF.